This T cell receptor beta chain was captured by sequencing in a study of CD4 T cells in relation to SARS-CoV-2 and coronaviruses. Note on this clone: Antigen specificity is unknown.

Germline lookup yields CDR1 SEHNR and CDR2 FQNEAQ (reference sequence). This CDR3 is built from 19 residues. After removal of 1 base from V and 3 bases from J, the junction contained 10 bases not matched to a gene. Unexposed donor CD4+ T cells date from about 2010-2018, before the COVID-19 pandemic. Study outcomes and limitations: SARS-CoV-2-driven expansion was significantly weaker in crossreactive than monoreactive clones. Each donor contributed either pre-pandemic or post-infection samples, not both.

Uncultured naive and memory CD4+ T cells supplied DNA for deep TCR-beta sequencing. TCRdb's copy holds only in-frame clones and misses some; the assay was immunoSEQ multiplex PCR. Among about 65,000 clones listed, about nine tenths were seen once. The source material was memory CD4+ T cells from PBMCs. The origin of this receptor is a human donor in good health. The chain joins TRBV7-9 to TRBJ2-1; TRBD2 aligns across 12 bases. CDR3 nucleotide sequence: TGTGCCAGCAGCTTAGGCCTGGGACTAGCGGGTGCAGACTACAATGAGCAGTTCTTC. The encoded protein is CASSLGLGLAGADYNEQFF.